Described below is a single TCR beta chain sequence and its context. This receptor's antigen is unknown. No base qualities exist here, and no much larger clone lies one base off it. This record belongs to a study of radiotherapy plus CTLA-4 blockade in lung cancer (dated by TCRdb to the late 2010s). At the level of the whole study: Objective responses were observed in approximately 17% of enrolled patients, and disease control was achieved in approximately 32%. What the study reported, not specific to this receptor: The strongest predictors of response were reported to be early dynamic shifts in blood T cell clones along with a rise in serum interferon-beta following radiation. After treatment with radiotherapy and ipilimumab, TCR clones that originated in tumors expanded in peripheral blood.

Focal radiation therapy combined with CTLA-4 blockade (ipilimumab) was tested in patients with chemo-refractory metastatic non-small-cell lung cancer. The CDR3 sequence holds 13 residues, the cysteine and phenylalanine included. Only the CDR3 portion is preserved as DNA: 39 bases, with reading frame beginning at the first base. The germline V gene (reference sequence) provides CDR1 LNHNV and CDR2 YYDKDF. Preparation of the library involved the immunoSEQ multiplex PCR assay. The table was pulled from immuneACCESS by TCRdb, which kept in-frame rearrangements only. Such tables lose some clones; where checked, under half of the loss comes from unresolved V genes, and the rest has no known cause. A total of around 85,000 clones appear in this sample, more than 75% of them only once. Approximately 2% of the sample is taken by the ten largest.

Here the sequenced sample was peripheral blood, taken from a patient treated with radiotherapy plus ipilimumab. The rearranged segments are TRBV15 and TRBJ2-5; the D gene assignment is ambiguous. The J call may be incorrect, as the DNA end agrees better with TRBJ2-7. This clonotype was sampled from a human donor with non-small cell lung cancer who had a partial response to radiotherapy plus ipilimumab. The encoded CDR3 is CATSRDTYYEQYF. At the DNA level, the sequence is TGTGCCACCAGCAGAGACACCTACTACGAGCAGTACTTC.